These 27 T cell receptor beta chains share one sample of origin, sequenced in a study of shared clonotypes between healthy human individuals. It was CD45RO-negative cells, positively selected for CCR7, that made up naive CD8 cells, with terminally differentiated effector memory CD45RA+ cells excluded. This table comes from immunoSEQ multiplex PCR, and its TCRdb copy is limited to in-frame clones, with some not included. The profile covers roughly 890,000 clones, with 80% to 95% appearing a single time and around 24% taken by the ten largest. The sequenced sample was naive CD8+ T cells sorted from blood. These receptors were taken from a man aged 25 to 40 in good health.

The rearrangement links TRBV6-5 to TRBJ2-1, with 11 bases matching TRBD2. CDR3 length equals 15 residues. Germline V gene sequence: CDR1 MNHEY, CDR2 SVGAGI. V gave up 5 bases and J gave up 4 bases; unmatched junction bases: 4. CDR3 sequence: CASSTLAGVYNEQFF. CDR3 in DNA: TGTGCCAGCAGTACACTAGCGGGAGTTTACAATGAGCAGTTCTTC.

CDR3 sequence: CAWSVGAGGGEQYF. For the CDR3, the DNA is TGTGCCTGGAGTGTAGGAGCGGGAGGCGGCGAGCAGTACTTC. V is TRBV30 and J is TRBJ2-7, with 9 bases identical to TRBD2. Looked up from germline, CDR1 is GTSNPN and CDR2 is SVGIG (reference sequence). This CDR3 has 14 amino acids. V trimming: 0 bases; J trimming: 6 bases; junction bases outside the gene matches: 6.

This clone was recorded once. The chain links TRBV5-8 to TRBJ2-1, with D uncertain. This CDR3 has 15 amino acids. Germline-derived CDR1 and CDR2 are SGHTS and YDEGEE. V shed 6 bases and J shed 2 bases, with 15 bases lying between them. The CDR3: CASTHLRLAYNEQFF. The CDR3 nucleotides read TGTGCCAGCACCCATCTCCGATTAGCCTACAATGAGCAGTTCTTC. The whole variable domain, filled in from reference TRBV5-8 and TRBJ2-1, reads EAGVTQSPTHLIKTRGQQATLRCSPISGHTSVYWYQQALGLGLQFLLWYDEGEERNRGNFPPRFSGRQFPNYSSELNVNALELEDSALYLCASTHLRLAYNEQFFGPGTRLTVL.

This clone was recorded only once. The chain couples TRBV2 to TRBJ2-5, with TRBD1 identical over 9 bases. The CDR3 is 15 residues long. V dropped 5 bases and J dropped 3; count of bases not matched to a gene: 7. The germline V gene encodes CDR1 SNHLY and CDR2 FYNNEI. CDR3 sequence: CASSITRQGEETQYF. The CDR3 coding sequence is TGTGCCAGCAGTATTACTCGACAGGGGGAAGAGACCCAGTACTTC.

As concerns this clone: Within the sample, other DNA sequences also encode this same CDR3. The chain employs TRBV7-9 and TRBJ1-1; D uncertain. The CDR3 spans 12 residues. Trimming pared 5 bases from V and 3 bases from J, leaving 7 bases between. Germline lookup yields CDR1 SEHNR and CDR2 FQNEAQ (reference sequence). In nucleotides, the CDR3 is TGTGCCAGCAGCAGGGCCTACACTGAAGCTTTCTTT. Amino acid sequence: CASSRAYTEAFF.

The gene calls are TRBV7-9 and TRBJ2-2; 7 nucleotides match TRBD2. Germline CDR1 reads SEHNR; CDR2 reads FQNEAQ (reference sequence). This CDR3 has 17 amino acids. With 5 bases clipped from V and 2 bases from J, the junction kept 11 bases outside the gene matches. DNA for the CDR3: TGTGCCAGCAGCCCGAGCGGGGCCCAAGGAAACACCGGGGAGCTGTTTTTT. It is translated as CASSPSGAQGNTGELFF.

In DNA form, the CDR3 reads TGTGCCAGCAGCTTTTACCGGGAGGGCCGCGACGAGCAGTACTTC. It codes for CASSFYREGRDEQYF. The chain combines TRBV6-6 with TRBJ2-7; 8 bases are shared with TRBD2. The CDR3 extends over 15 amino acids. Germline CDR1 reads MNHNY; CDR2 reads SVGAGI (reference sequence). J was trimmed by 5 bases and V by 6 bases; bases with no gene match: 12.

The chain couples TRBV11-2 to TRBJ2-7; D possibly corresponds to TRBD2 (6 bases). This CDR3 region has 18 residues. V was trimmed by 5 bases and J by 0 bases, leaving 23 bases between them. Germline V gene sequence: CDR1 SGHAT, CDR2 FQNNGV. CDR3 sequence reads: CASSEDYLITKSSYEQYF. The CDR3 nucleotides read TGTGCCAGCAGCGAGGACTACCTAATTACAAAGAGCTCCTACGAGCAGTACTTC.

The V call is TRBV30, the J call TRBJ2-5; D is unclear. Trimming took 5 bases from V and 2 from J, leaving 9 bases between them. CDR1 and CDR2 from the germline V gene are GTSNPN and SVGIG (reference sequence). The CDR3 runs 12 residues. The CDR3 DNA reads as TGTGCCTGGGAAGGTCCTCAAGAGACCCAGTACTTC. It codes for CAWEGPQETQYF. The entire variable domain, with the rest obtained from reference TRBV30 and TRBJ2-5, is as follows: SQTIHQWPATLVQPVGSPLSLECTVEGTSNPNLYWYRQAAGRGLQLLFYSVGIGQISSEVPQNLSASRPQDRQFILSSKKLLLSDSGFYLCAWEGPQETQYFGPGTRLLVL.

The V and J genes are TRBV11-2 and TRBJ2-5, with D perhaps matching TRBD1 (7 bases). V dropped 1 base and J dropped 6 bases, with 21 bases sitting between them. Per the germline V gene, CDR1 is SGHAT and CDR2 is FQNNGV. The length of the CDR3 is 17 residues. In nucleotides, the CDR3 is TGTGCCAGCAGCTTAGTACCAGGGGGGAGTTGGAAGAAGACCCAGTACTTC. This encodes CASSLVPGGSWKKTQYF.

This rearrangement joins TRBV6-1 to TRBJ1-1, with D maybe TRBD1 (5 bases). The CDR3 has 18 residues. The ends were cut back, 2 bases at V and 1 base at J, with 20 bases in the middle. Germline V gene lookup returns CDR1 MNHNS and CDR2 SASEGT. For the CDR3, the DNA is TGTGCCAGCAGTGAAATTGAACAGGTGGCCCGTTGGAACACTGAAGCTTTCTTT. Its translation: CASSEIEQVARWNTEAFF.

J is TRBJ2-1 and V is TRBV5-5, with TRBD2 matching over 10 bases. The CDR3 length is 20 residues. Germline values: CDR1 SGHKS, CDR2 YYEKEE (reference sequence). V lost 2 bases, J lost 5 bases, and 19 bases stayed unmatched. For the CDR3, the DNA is TGTGCCAGCAGCTTTAGGGGGGAGCTAGCGGGAGCCCGTCCGGACAATGAGCAGTTCTTC. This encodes CASSFRGELAGARPDNEQFF.

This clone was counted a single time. CDR3 sequence (DNA): TGCAGCGCCGACAGGGGGCCCTATGGCTACACCTTC. Encoded protein: CSADRGPYGYTF. The genes are TRBV29-1 and TRBJ1-2; 10 positions agree with TRBD1. This CDR3 region has 12 residues. The junction had 3 bases not matched to a gene; V was cut back by 7 bases and J by 4 bases. CDR1 is SQVTM and CDR2 is ANQGSEA in the germline V gene.

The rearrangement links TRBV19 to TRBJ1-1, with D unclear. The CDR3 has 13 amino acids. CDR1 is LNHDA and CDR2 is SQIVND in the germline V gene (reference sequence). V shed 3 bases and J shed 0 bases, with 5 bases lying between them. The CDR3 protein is CASSINVNTEAFF. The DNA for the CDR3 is TGTGCCAGTAGTATCAATGTGAACACTGAAGCTTTCTTT.

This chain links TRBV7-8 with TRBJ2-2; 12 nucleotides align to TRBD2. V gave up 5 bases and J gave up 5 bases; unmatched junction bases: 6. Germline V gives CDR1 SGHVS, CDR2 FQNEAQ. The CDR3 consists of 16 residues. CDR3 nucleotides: TGTGCCAGCAGCCCGACTAGCGGGAGTTGGACCGGGGAGCTGTTTTTT. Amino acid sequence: CASSPTSGSWTGELFF.

For the CDR3, the DNA is TGTGCCAGTAGTATACCAGATTGGGGGGATGAGCAGTTCTTC. The encoded protein is CASSIPDWGDEQFF. The chain uses TRBV19 and TRBJ2-1; a possible D gene is TRBD2 (6 bases). Trimming removed 2 bases at V and 8 bases at J, with 13 bases between. The CDR3 length is 14 residues. CDR1 is LNHDA and CDR2 is SQIVND in the germline V gene (reference sequence).

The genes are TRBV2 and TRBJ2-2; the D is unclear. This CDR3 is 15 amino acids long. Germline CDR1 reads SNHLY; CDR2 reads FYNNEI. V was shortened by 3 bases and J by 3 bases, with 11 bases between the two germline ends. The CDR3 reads CASSEPARHTGELFF. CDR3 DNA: TGTGCCAGCAGTGAGCCAGCCCGTCACACCGGGGAGCTGTTTTTT. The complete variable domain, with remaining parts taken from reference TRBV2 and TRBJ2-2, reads EPEVTQTPSHQVTQMGQEVILRCVPISNHLYFYWYRQILGQKVEFLVSFYNNEISEKSEIFDDQFSVERPDGSNFTLKIRSTKLEDSAMYFCASSEPARHTGELFFGEGSRLTVL.

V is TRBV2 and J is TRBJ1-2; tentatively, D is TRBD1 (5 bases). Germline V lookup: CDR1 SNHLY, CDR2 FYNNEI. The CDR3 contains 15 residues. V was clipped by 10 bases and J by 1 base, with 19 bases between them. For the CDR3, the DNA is TGTGCCACCCAGGCCTTGGGGGAACTTAACTATGGCTACACCTTC. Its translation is CATQALGELNYGYTF.

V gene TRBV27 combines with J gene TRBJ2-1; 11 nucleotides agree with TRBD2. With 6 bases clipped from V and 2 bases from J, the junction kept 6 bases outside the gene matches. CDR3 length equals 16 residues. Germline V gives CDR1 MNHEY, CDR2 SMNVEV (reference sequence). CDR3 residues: CASRAFSGGAYNEQFF. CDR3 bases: TGTGCCAGCAGAGCTTTTAGCGGGGGGGCCTACAATGAGCAGTTCTTC.

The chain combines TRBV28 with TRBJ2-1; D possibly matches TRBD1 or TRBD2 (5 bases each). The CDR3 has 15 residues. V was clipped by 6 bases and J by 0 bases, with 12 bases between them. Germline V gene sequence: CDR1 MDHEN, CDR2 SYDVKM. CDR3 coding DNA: TGTGCCAGCAGACCCGAGGGGAGCTCCTACAATGAGCAGTTCTTC. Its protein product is CASRPEGSSYNEQFF.

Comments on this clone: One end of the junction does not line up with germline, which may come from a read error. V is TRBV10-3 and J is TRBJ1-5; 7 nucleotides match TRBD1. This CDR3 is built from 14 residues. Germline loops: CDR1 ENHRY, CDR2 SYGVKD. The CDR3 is CAIRGGPPDQPQHF. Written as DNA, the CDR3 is TGTGCTATCAGAGGGGGCCCACCCGATCAGCCCCAGCATTTT.

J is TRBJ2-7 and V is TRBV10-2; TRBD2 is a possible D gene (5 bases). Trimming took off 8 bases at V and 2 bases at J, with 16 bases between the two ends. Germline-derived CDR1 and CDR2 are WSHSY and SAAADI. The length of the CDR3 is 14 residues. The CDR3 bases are TGCGCCAGCGCATCGGGATCAGGAACCTACGAGCAGTACTTC. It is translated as CASASGSGTYEQYF.

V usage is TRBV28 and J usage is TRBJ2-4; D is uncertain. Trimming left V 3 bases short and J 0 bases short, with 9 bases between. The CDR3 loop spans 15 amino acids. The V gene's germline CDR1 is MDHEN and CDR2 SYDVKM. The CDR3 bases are TGTGCCAGCAGTTTGGTCGCGTTAGCCAAAAACATTCAGTACTTC. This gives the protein CASSLVALAKNIQYF.

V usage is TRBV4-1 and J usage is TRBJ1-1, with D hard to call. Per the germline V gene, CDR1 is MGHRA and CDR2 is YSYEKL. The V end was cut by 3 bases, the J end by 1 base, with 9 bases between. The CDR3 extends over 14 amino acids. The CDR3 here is CASSHDPGNTEAFF. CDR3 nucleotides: TGCGCCAGCAGCCATGATCCAGGGAACACTGAAGCTTTCTTT.

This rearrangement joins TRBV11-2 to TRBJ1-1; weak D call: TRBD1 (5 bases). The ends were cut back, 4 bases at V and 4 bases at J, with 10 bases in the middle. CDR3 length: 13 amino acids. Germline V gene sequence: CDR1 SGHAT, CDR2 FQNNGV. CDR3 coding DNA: TGTGCCAGCAGCTGGGGGTCACCCACTGAAGCTTTCTTT. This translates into CASSWGSPTEAFF.

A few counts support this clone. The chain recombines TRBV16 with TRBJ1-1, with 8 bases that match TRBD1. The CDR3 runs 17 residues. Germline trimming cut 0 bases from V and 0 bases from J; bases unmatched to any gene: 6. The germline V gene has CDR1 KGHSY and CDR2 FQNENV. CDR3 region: CASSQSIQGEVNTEAFF. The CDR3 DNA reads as TGTGCCAGCAGCCAATCGATACAGGGGGAAGTGAACACTGAAGCTTTCTTT.

The CDR3 sequence: CASSLEAGGMNTEAFF. CDR3 nucleotides: TGTGCCAGCAGCTTAGAGGCAGGGGGAATGAACACTGAAGCTTTCTTT. This chain links TRBV7-6 with TRBJ1-1, with 7 bases fitting TRBD1. This CDR3 contains 16 residues. The germline CDR1 and CDR2 sequences are SGHVS and FNYEAQ. V dropped 1 base and J dropped 0; count of bases not matched to a gene: 5. The whole variable domain, filled in from reference TRBV7-6 and TRBJ1-1, reads GAGVSQSPRYKVTKRGQDVALRCDPISGHVSLYWYRQALGQGPEFLTYFNYEAQQDKSGLPNDRFSAERPEGSISTLTIQRTEQRDSAMYRCASSLEAGGMNTEAFFGQGTRLTVV.